The 17 T cell receptor beta chains listed next were all sequenced from one sample in a study of control samples from healthy donors and cancer patients. Measured with immunoSEQ multiplex PCR; TCRdb has only the in-frame clones, and not every one. This table has tens of thousands of clones, just over 90% appearing once. Sequences were obtained from PBMCs. These receptors all stem from a man aged 30 to 45 with colorectal cancer.

The chain links TRBV27 to TRBJ1-5, with 7 bases that match TRBD1. The CDR3 covers 15 residues. The germline V gene has CDR1 MNHEY and CDR2 SMNVEV (reference sequence). The J segment lost 3 bases and the V segment lost 3 bases, leaving 5 bases of the junction unmatched. CDR3 coding DNA: TGTGCCAGCAGTTTGACAGGGTTGATCAATCAGCCCCAGCATTTT. Amino acids: CASSLTGLINQPQHF.

The genes are TRBV6-5 and TRBJ1-5, with D maybe TRBD1 (5 bases). The CDR3 totals 12 residues. Trimming took off 6 bases at V and 6 bases at J, with 9 bases between the two ends. The germline V gene encodes CDR1 MNHEY and CDR2 SVGAGI. CDR3 nucleotide sequence: TGTGCCAGCAGCGAGGGGACTCAGCCCCAGCATTTT. Amino acid sequence: CASSEGTQPQHF.

This chain links TRBV11-2 with TRBJ1-1; 7 bases are shared with TRBD1. The CDR3 is 15 residues long. With V trimmed by 1 base and J by 4 bases, 6 bases remained unmatched. Germline lookup yields CDR1 SGHAT and CDR2 FQNNGV. DNA of the CDR3: TGTGCCAGCAGCTTAGCCCGACAGGGAACCACTGAAGCTTTCTTT. It yields the protein CASSLARQGTTEAFF.

The chain is built from TRBV3-1 (or the pseudogene TRBV3-2) and TRBJ2-3; maybe TRBD2 (7 bases). V was trimmed by 5 bases and J by 6 bases, leaving 21 bases between them. This CDR3 contains 16 residues. Germline CDR1 reads LGHDT; CDR2 reads YNNKEL (reference sequence). CDR3 nucleotides: TGTGCCAGCAGCAAGGGGGGGCTAGATCACTCCGATACGCAGTATTTT. This translates into CASSKGGLDHSDTQYF.

The chain has TRBV12-3 or TRBV12-4 and TRBJ2-3; no reliable D call. The CDR3 loop spans 13 amino acids. V lost 3 bases and J 3 bases, leaving 7 bases between the germline ends. CDR3 loop: CASSFGDTDTQYF. The CDR3 nucleotides read TGTGCCAGCAGTTTTGGGGATACAGATACGCAGTATTTT.

For the CDR3, the DNA is TGTGCCAGCAGCTTGGGTTGGGGCTCAAATTCACCCCTCCACTTT. Its protein product is CASSLGWGSNSPLHF. This chain links TRBV5-6 with TRBJ1-6, with D possibly being TRBD1 (5 bases). The V and J ends lost 0 bases and 7 bases respectively, with 11 bases between them. From germline, CDR1 is SGHDT and CDR2 YYEEEE. The CDR3 spans 15 residues.

The chain employs TRBV24-1 and TRBJ2-5, with D uncertain. Germline-derived CDR1 and CDR2 are KGHDR and SFDVKD. This CDR3 spans 14 amino acids. The germline V and J ends were trimmed by 2 bases and 0 bases, with 6 bases remaining between them. DNA for the CDR3: TGTGCCACCAGTGATTCTGGGTACCAAGAGACCCAGTACTTC. The encoded protein is CATSDSGYQETQYF.

The rearrangement links TRBV12-3 or TRBV12-4 to TRBJ1-2; TRBD1 aligns across 8 bases. The CDR3 has 13 residues. V lost 6 bases and J lost 10; bases outside the gene matches: 10. DNA for the CDR3: TGTGCCAGCAGAATGACAGGGGCCTCCCTCTACACCTTC. Translating it yields CASRMTGASLYTF.

In its sample, this clone was seen a few times. V gene TRBV7-8 combines with J gene TRBJ1-2; D gene uncertain. Germline V gives CDR1 SGHVS, CDR2 FQNEAQ. This CDR3 comprises 14 residues. V lost 1 base and J lost 5, with 11 bases in between. The CDR3: CASSLDGGRYGYTF. The CDR3 nucleotides are TGTGCCAGCAGCTTAGATGGAGGAAGATATGGCTACACCTTC.

V gene TRBV29-1 combines with J gene TRBJ2-4; D unresolved. Germline CDR1 is SQVTM and CDR2 is ANQGSEA. Trimming removed 1 base from V and 0 bases from J, with 4 bases in between. The CDR3 consists of 13 residues. CDR3 sequence (DNA): TGCAGCGTTGAAGGAGTAGCCAAAAACATTCAGTACTTC. Translated: CSVEGVAKNIQYF.

This clone was seen once. The genes are TRBV18 and TRBJ2-7; D is ambiguous. V lost 2 bases and J 1 base, leaving 15 bases between the germline ends. The CDR3 totals 16 residues. Germline CDR1 KGHSH, CDR2 LQKENI. CDR3 region: CASSPTGPPGSYEQYF. The CDR3 nucleotides read TGTGCCAGCTCACCAACCGGGCCCCCGGGTTCCTACGAGCAGTACTTC.

The rearrangement uses TRBV5-4 and TRBJ2-1; 9 positions agree with TRBD1. Losses at the gene ends were 4 bases for V and 10 bases for J; bases not matched to a gene: 21. This CDR3 is 18 amino acids long. CDR1 and CDR2 from the germline V gene are SGHNT and YYREEE (reference sequence). In DNA, the CDR3 is TGTGCCAGCAGCCCGCTCTCGTCCTCCGGGACAGGGTATCGGGAGCAGTTCTTC. Translating it yields CASSPLSSSGTGYREQFF.

The chain uses TRBV6-1 and TRBJ1-2; D remains ambiguous. Trimming cost V 2 bases and J 4 bases, with 17 bases left between them. The CDR3 covers 16 residues. Germline-derived CDR1 and CDR2 are MNHNS and SASEGT. The CDR3 DNA reads TGTGCCAGCAGTGAATCGTATGGTGGCGAGGTCTATGGCTACACCTTC. Amino acids: CASSESYGGEVYGYTF.

The chain links TRBV5-4 to TRBJ1-1, with unresolved D. Trimming left V 3 bases short and J 0 bases short, with 6 bases between. This CDR3 is built from 13 residues. The germline CDR1 and CDR2 sequences are SGHNT and YYREEE (reference sequence). The CDR3, as DNA: TGTGCCAGCAGCTCAAGCATGAACACTGAAGCTTTCTTT. Translation: CASSSSMNTEAFF.

This chain connects TRBV7-9 to TRBJ2-3, with D possibly TRBD1 on 6 matching bases. Trimming stripped 3 bases from V and 12 bases from J, with 16 bases between. The CDR3 length is 13 residues. Per germline, CDR1 SEHNR and CDR2 FQNEAQ (reference sequence). CDR3 region: CASSFPESGTQYF. The DNA of the CDR3 is TGTGCCAGCAGCTTCCCCGAATCCGGGACACAGTATTTT.

The chain is built from TRBV29-1 and TRBJ2-7; TRBD1 aligns across 9 bases. J lost 4 bases, V lost 6 bases, and 7 bases had no gene match. The CDR3 runs to 13 residues. CDR1 is SQVTM and CDR2 is ANQGSEA in the germline V gene. The CDR3 region is CSVKQGAWYEQYF. CDR3 nucleotide sequence: TGCAGCGTAAAACAGGGGGCATGGTACGAGCAGTACTTC.

J is TRBJ1-2 and V is TRBV5-1; 9 bases are a match to TRBD1. Germline-derived CDR1 and CDR2 are SGHRS and YFSETQ. V trimming: 0 bases; J trimming: 2 bases; junction bases outside the gene matches: 8. The CDR3 contains 17 residues. Written as DNA, the CDR3 is TGCGCCAGCAGCTTGGTAGGGACAGGGTCAAGGAACTATGGCTACACCTTC. It yields the protein CASSLVGTGSRNYGYTF.